The 14 T cell receptor beta chains below all came from one sample that was sequenced in a study of neurological immune-mediated disorders. Each CDR3 protein gets one entry after TCRdb re-called the 5' RACE reads with MiXCR. The repertoire holds 49,000 or so distinct CDR3 sequences, with 16% as singletons. Sequences were obtained from PBMCs. Receptor source: a man aged 60-69 years in good health.

This clonotype was recorded many times. This chain links TRBV3-1 with TRBJ1-6; tentatively, D is TRBD1 (6 bases). The germline gives CDR1 LGHDT, CDR2 YNNKEL (reference sequence). This CDR3 comprises 14 residues. V lost 2 bases, J lost 10 bases, and 12 bases lay in between. The CDR3 DNA is TGTGCCAGCAGCCAAACAGGGCGCAGATCACCCCTCCACTTT. Protein: CASSQTGRRSPLHF.

This chain links TRBV5-1 with TRBJ1-6; TRBD1 aligns across 10 bases. The germline CDR1 and CDR2 sequences are SGHRS and YFSETQ. J lost 10 bases, V lost 4 bases, and 8 bases had no gene match. This CDR3 has 15 amino acids. Here the CDR3 DNA reads TGCGCCAGCAGCCTGGGACAGGGGATAGGGTCACCCCTCCACTTT. Translated, it gives CASSLGQGIGSPLHF.

This clonotype was recorded many times. V gene TRBV20-1 combines with J gene TRBJ2-2; 7 bases line up with TRBD2. This CDR3 contains 14 residues. Germline V lookup: CDR1 DFQATT, CDR2 SNEGSKA (reference sequence). Trimming took 2 bases from V and 6 from J; bases not matched to a gene: 6. This CDR3 is CSARRGSNAGELFF. CDR3 bases: TGCAGTGCTAGACGCGGGAGTAATGCCGGGGAGCTGTTTTTT.

This clonotype was counted many times. The CDR3 protein is CASSLVVTPLGTGELFF. CDR3 sequence (DNA): TGTGCCAGCAGCTTAGTGGTGACCCCTCTTGGCACCGGGGAGCTGTTTTTT. J is TRBJ2-2 and V is TRBV7-2; unclear D gene. V was pared by 1 base and J by 4 bases, with 16 bases between. This CDR3 region has 17 residues. In germline, CDR1 is SGHTA, CDR2 FQGNSA.

This clonotype was observed at least ten times. The CDR3 is CASSPSGGPLNEQFF. For the CDR3, the DNA is TGTGCCAGCAGCCCTAGCGGGGGGCCCCTTAATGAGCAGTTCTTC. The chain employs TRBV7-9 and TRBJ2-1; 11 bases agree with TRBD2. Trimming at V came to 5 bases and at J to 7 bases, leaving 7 bases not matched to a gene. CDR1 and CDR2 (germline): SEHNR, FQNEAQ (reference sequence). There are 15 residues in the CDR3. The full variable domain, its missing parts supplied by reference TRBV7-9 and TRBJ2-1, is DTGVSQNPRHKITKRGQNVTFRCDPISEHNRLYWYRQTLGQGPEFLTYFQNEAQLEKSRLLSDRFSAERPKGSFSTLEIQRTEQGDSAMYLCASSPSGGPLNEQFFGPGTRLTVL.

The rearrangement joins TRBV5-4 to TRBJ2-7; D is possibly TRBD1 (6 bases). Germline-derived CDR1 and CDR2 are SGHNT and YYREEE (reference sequence). The CDR3 is 16 amino acids. V dropped 1 base and J dropped 7 bases, with 21 bases sitting between them. This chain's CDR3 is CASSLPGGPPVGEQYF. CDR3 DNA sequence: TGTGCCAGCAGCTTGCCTGGGGGCCCACCCGTTGGAGAGCAGTACTTC.

The table lists this clonotype with many counts. V is TRBV29-1 and J is TRBJ2-1; D unclear. This CDR3 is built from 13 residues. Germline assignment: CDR1 SQVTM and CDR2 ANQGSEA. V was trimmed by 8 bases and J by 3 bases, leaving 14 bases between them. The CDR3 spells CSTHSARYNEQFF. The DNA of the CDR3 is TGCAGCACCCACTCAGCGCGCTACAATGAGCAGTTCTTC.

This clonotype was found many times. This chain uses TRBV6-2 or TRBV6-3 with TRBJ1-5; 9 bases agree with TRBD1. The CDR3 runs 16 residues. After removal of 4 bases from V and 3 bases from J, the junction contained 7 bases not matched to a gene. Germline V gives CDR1 MNHEY, CDR2 SVGEGT. The CDR3 loop is CASSSAGTGYNQPQHF. CDR3 DNA: TGTGCCAGCAGTTCCGCCGGGACAGGGTACAATCAGCCCCAGCATTTT.

This clonotype was recorded many times. This chain uses TRBV5-1 with TRBJ1-2; no reliable D call. V was trimmed by 4 bases and J by 2 bases, leaving 12 bases between them. The CDR3 loop spans 14 amino acids. The germline CDR1 and CDR2 sequences are SGHRS and YFSETQ. CDR3 in DNA: TGCGCCAGCAGCATAACCCCCGAGAACTATGGCTACACCTTC. Its protein is CASSITPENYGYTF.

In its sample, this clonotype was seen many times. The chain joins TRBV28 to TRBJ1-3; 11 bases map to TRBD1. J was trimmed by 3 bases and V by 4 bases; bases with no gene match: 5. CDR3 length: 16 residues. Germline CDR1 MDHEN, CDR2 SYDVKM. CDR3 sequence reads: CASSSGQGVFGNTIYF. Written as DNA, the CDR3 is TGTGCCAGCAGTTCGGGACAGGGGGTTTTTGGAAACACCATATATTTT.

The rearrangement links TRBV3-1 to TRBJ2-7; 7 bases map to TRBD2. The ends lost 3 bases at V and 1 base at J; junction bases unmatched: 6. Germline CDR1 LGHDT, CDR2 YNNKEL (reference sequence). The CDR3 runs 15 residues. In DNA form, the CDR3 reads TGTGCCAGCAGCCAGGGACTATCGGAGTCCTACGAGCAGTACTTC. It translates to CASSQGLSESYEQYF.

This clonotype has more than one count but fewer than ten. The chain employs TRBV20-1 and TRBJ2-7, with D unclear. In germline, CDR1 is DFQATT, CDR2 SNEGSKA (reference sequence). The CDR3 has 14 residues. V lost 3 bases to trimming and J lost 6 bases, with 18 bases between them. The CDR3 nucleotides are TGCAGTGCTAGTTTCCAGCTAAGGGATCGCGAGCAGTACTTC. As protein: CSASFQLRDREQYF.

This clonotype was seen at least ten times. This sequence joins TRBV5-1 and TRBJ2-1; D tentatively fits TRBD1 or TRBD2 (5 bases each). This CDR3 is 15 amino acids long. Trimming removed 4 bases from V and 6 bases from J, with 17 bases in between. Germline values: CDR1 SGHRS, CDR2 YFSETQ. The CDR3 here is CASSPGRRSPNEQFF. CDR3 DNA: TGCGCCAGCAGCCCGGGACGGAGGTCCCCCAATGAGCAGTTCTTC.

This clonotype was seen ten or more times. This rearrangement joins TRBV7-6 to TRBJ2-2; 8 bases line up with TRBD1. V lost 5 bases and J lost 4; bases outside the gene matches: 6. There are 15 residues in the CDR3. Germline V CDR1 and CDR2: SGHVS, FNYEAQ. CDR3 DNA sequence: TGTGCCAGCAGCCCACGGACAGGGCCCACCGGGGAGCTGTTTTTT. It encodes CASSPRTGPTGELFF.